The rows below give T cell receptor beta chains drawn from one sample of a study of neurological immune-mediated disorders. TCRdb processed the 5' RACE reads anew with MiXCR; each CDR3 protein has one entry. Of roughly 89,000 distinct CDR3 sequences listed, around 2.6% are singletons. Material: PBMCs. These receptor sequences come from a woman aged 25 to 45 with multiple sclerosis. CDR3s include the opening cysteine and the closing phenylalanine or tryptophan. D genes are given only for firm matches. The size of a clone is reported for some rows only, either as once, few or many, or as a class for expanded clones.

clone size	V gene	J gene	D gene	CDR3 DNA	CDR3 protein
many	TRBV6-6	TRBJ1-1	.	TGTGCCAGCAGTAACCTCCGCTTGGTCGCGGAAGCTTTCTTT	CASSNLRLVAEAFF
many	TRBV3-1	TRBJ2-1	TRBD2	TGTGCCAGCAGCCAAATTAGCGGGAGTCAGGATGAGCAGTTCTTC	CASSQISGSQDEQFF
many	TRBV5-1	TRBJ1-1	.	TGCGCCAGCAGCCCCGGGACGCTCCCCACTGAAGCTTTCTTT	CASSPGTLPTEAFF
many	TRBV10-3	TRBJ2-7	TRBD1	TGTGCCATCAGTGACGGACAGGGTAAAAACTTCCTCTACGAGCAGTACTTC	CAISDGQGKNFLYEQYF
many	TRBV30	TRBJ1-1	.	TGTGTCTGGAGCAAACAGGAGAACACTGAAGCTTTCTTT	CVWSKQENTEAFF
.	TRBV29-1	TRBJ1-1	TRBD1	TGCAGCGCGGACAGGAGGAACACTGAAGCTTTCTTT	CSADRRNTEAFF
many	TRBV18	TRBJ2-2	.	TGTGCCAGCTCACCTGGACATCAGCCCGGGGAGCTGTTTTTT	CASSPGHQPGELFF
many	TRBV20-1	TRBJ2-2	.	TGCAGTGCCATTCGGAGGGGAGGAAACGGGGAGCTGTTTTTT	CSAIRRGGNGELFF
few	TRBV12-3/TRBV12-4	TRBJ1-5	.	TGTGACAGCAGCACGGTCGATCAGCCCCAGCATTTT	CDSSTVDQPQHF
many	TRBV30	TRBJ1-4	.	TGTGCCTGGAGTTCCCAGGAGGGTGAAAAACTGTTTTTT	CAWSSQEGEKLFF
many	TRBV12-3/TRBV12-4	TRBJ2-7	TRBD1	TGTGCCAGCAGTTCCTTTCCGGGACAGCTTATACGATGGGAGCAGTACTTC	CASSSFPGQLIRWEQYF
few	TRBV7-6	TRBJ2-1	TRBD2	TGTGCCAGCAGCTTCAGTCCGGGAGGTGAGCAGTTCTTC	CASSFSPGGEQFF
many	TRBV14	TRBJ2-1	TRBD2	TGTGCCAGCAGCCAAGAGGGAGGGCCCGACAATGAGCAGTTCTTC	CASSQEGGPDNEQFF
many	TRBV20-1	TRBJ2-3	TRBD2	TGCAGTGCTAGAGGGTATAGCGGGAGATACAACACAGATACGCAGTATTTT	CSARGYSGRYNTDTQYF
many	TRBV5-1	TRBJ2-3	.	TGCGCCAGCAGCTTCGCAGATACGCAGTATTTT	CASSFADTQYF
many	TRBV7-6	TRBJ2-1	TRBD2	TGTGCCAGCAGCACAGGACCGACTAGCGGGAGTAATGAGCAGTTCTTC	CASSTGPTSGSNEQFF
many	TRBV6-4	TRBJ2-3	TRBD1	TGTGCCAGCAGTAGCGGACAGGACACCACAGATACGCAGTATTTT	CASSSGQDTTDTQYF
many	TRBV12-3/TRBV12-4	TRBJ1-2	.	TGTGCCAGCAGCCGGGACATCGTCGGCTACACCTTC	CASSRDIVGYTF
many	TRBV20-1	TRBJ2-7	TRBD1	TGCAGTGCAACCGACAGGGTGGGTGGCGAGCAGTACTTC	CSATDRVGGEQYF
many	TRBV29-1	TRBJ2-1	TRBD2	TGCAGCGCTGGGACTAGCGGGAGCACCTACAATGAGCAGTTCTTC	CSAGTSGSTYNEQFF
many	TRBV4-3	TRBJ2-1	.	TGCGCCAGCAGCCAAGGGAACCGGGTTCAGCAGTTCTTC	CASSQGNRVQQFF
many	TRBV20-1	TRBJ1-6	.	TGCAGTGCTAGGGGGGGCCGGAGTTCACCCCTCCACTTT	CSARGGRSSPLHF
.	TRBV10-1	TRBJ1-5	TRBD1	TGCGCCAGCAGTGACGGGACAGGGTCCGGACAGCCCCAGCATTTT	CASSDGTGSGQPQHF
.	TRBV6-1	TRBJ2-7	.	TGTGCCAGCAGCCAATCCTCGATCAGCCCCCACGAGCAGTACTTC	CASSQSSISPHEQYF
many	TRBV20-1	TRBJ1-5	.	TGCAGTGCTAGAGAGGGACAACTCAATCAGCCCCAGCATTTT	CSAREGQLNQPQHF
many	TRBV18	TRBJ2-1	TRBD2	TGTGCCAGCTCACTACAGCGGGAGCAAGGAAATGAGCAGTTCTTC	CASSLQREQGNEQFF
many	TRBV29-1	TRBJ1-2	.	TGCAGCGTTGAAGGGGGACACAACTATGGCTACACCTTC	CSVEGGHNYGYTF
many	TRBV29-1	TRBJ2-1	.	TGCAGCATGACAGCAGTGTATCTACACAATGAGCAGTTCTTC	CSMTAVYLHNEQFF
many	TRBV21-1	TRBJ1-4	.	TGTGCCAGCAGCAAGGGAAAGGAGGGGGTGACAACTAATGAAAAACTGTTTTTT	CASSKGKEGVTTNEKLFF
many	TRBV20-1	TRBJ2-1	TRBD2	TGCAGTGCTAGCCTAAACAGCGGGAGAGCGTACAATGAGCAGTTCTTC	CSASLNSGRAYNEQFF
many	TRBV20-1	TRBJ2-1	.	TGCAGTGCTAAACATTATTCTGAGCAGTTCTTC	CSAKHYSEQFF
many	TRBV24-1	TRBJ2-3	.	TGTGCCACCAGTGACTATGTCAGATCCACAGATACGCAGTATTTT	CATSDYVRSTDTQYF
many	TRBV7-2	TRBJ2-1	.	TGTGCCAGCGGACTAAAACGGGACAATGAGCAGTTCTTC	CASGLKRDNEQFF
many	TRBV29-1	TRBJ2-2	.	TGCAGCGTTTCCAGGGGCCCATCTTACACCGGGGAGCTGTTTTTT	CSVSRGPSYTGELFF
many	TRBV7-7	TRBJ2-3	.	TGTGCTAGCAGCTATCATCCAGGCGCAGATACGCAGTATTTT	CASSYHPGADTQYF
many	TRBV28	TRBJ2-1	.	TGTGCCAGCAGTAGTCATGGCTCCTACAATGAGCAGTTCTTC	CASSSHGSYNEQFF
many	TRBV7-8	TRBJ2-1	.	TGTGCCAGCACCGGGGCTCGGGTGGGGTCCTACAATGAGCAGTTCTTC	CASTGARVGSYNEQFF
many	TRBV30	TRBJ2-7	.	TGTGCCCATTCTAGGAACTACGAGCAGTACTTC	CAHSRNYEQYF
many	TRBV11-2	TRBJ2-7	.	TGTGCCAGCAGCTTAGAGGGCCGTACCGTAGACGAGCAGTACTTC	CASSLEGRTVDEQYF
many	TRBV9	TRBJ2-3	.	TGTGCCAGCAGCGTAGAAGGTGGGCCCACAGATACGCAGTATTTT	CASSVEGGPTDTQYF
many	TRBV30	TRBJ2-7	.	TGTGCCTGGAATTCAGGGGTGATCCACGAGCAGTACTTC	CAWNSGVIHEQYF
many	TRBV5-6	TRBJ2-7	.	TGTGCCAGCAGCGGCATGACCTCCGGGACAAACTACGAGCAGTACTTC	CASSGMTSGTNYEQYF
many	TRBV7-9	TRBJ1-1	.	TGTGCCAGCAGCCATCAGGGAGCGACTGAAGCTTTCTTT	CASSHQGATEAFF
many	TRBV6-5	TRBJ2-2	TRBD2	TGTGCCAGCACCGAGGGGGTGCTAGCGGGAGGGGGCGAGCTGTTTTTT	CASTEGVLAGGGELFF
many	TRBV7-2	TRBJ2-6	.	TGTGCCAGCAGCTCCCAGGGGGGGGTGGCTGGGCGTGTCCTGACTTTC	CASSSQGGVAGRVLTF
many	TRBV5-1	TRBJ2-3	.	TGCGCCAGCAGCTCAGGAAGTCTGGACCCCCTAGCAGATACGCAGTATTTT	CASSSGSLDPLADTQYF
many	TRBV27	TRBJ2-3	TRBD1	TGTGCCAGCCGGAACGGACAGGTCTCATCACTTACGCAGTATTTT	CASRNGQVSSLTQYF
.	TRBV3-1	TRBJ1-6	.	TGTGCCAGCAGCCAAGGAGTTTTGTTTAATTCACACCTCCACTTT	CASSQGVLFNSHLHF
few	TRBV7-6	TRBJ2-1	.	TGTGCCAGCAGCCACGACGATCTAGTAAATGAGCAGTTCTTC	CASSHDDLVNEQFF
many	TRBV11-2	TRBJ2-1	.	TGTGCCAGCAGCTCCTCTACTGGACAGAAGGGCAATGAGCAGTTCTTC	CASSSSTGQKGNEQFF
many	TRBV5-6	TRBJ2-3	.	TGTGCCAGCAGCTTCCCTACTCGCTACACAGATACGCAGTATTTT	CASSFPTRYTDTQYF
many	TRBV7-8	TRBJ2-2	TRBD2	TGTGCCAGCAGCTTAGAGTTTTTTGGCGGGAGGGCTGCCGGGGAGCTGTTTTTT	CASSLEFFGGRAAGELFF
many	TRBV20-1	TRBJ2-7	TRBD2	TGCAGTGCTAGAGAGGTGGGGGGGACCTACGAGCAGTACTTC	CSAREVGGTYEQYF
many	TRBV20-1	TRBJ2-7	.	TGCAGTGCTGCAGGATATTCGACGGGGTCCTACGAGCAGTACTTC	CSAAGYSTGSYEQYF